This TCR beta chain was sequenced in a study of response to subunit inactivated influenza vaccine. Study-level findings and limits: Few additional T cells are recruited per seasonal influenza vaccination, authors suggested.

The germline gives CDR1 MNHNS, CDR2 SASEGT. The CDR3 has 15 amino acids. The ends were cut back, 5 bases at V and 6 bases at J, with 19 bases in the middle. This clonotype was detected many times. Its antigen remains unidentified. Each CDR3 protein is one row after TCRdb ran MiXCR on the RT-PCR reads. The sample comprises about 650,000 distinct CDR3 sequences, about 14% of which are singletons, and 7.5% to 9% rests with the top ten. The sequenced sample was PBMCs from blood, obtained 14 days before vaccination. The chain joins TRBV6-1 to TRBJ1-2; possibly TRBD1 for D (5 bases). The origin of this receptor is a man aged 50-60 years who received an inactivated influenza vaccine. This CDR3 reads CASSPGQPGTDGYTF. The CDR3 bases are TGTGCCAGCAGTCCAGGACAACCCGGGACTGATGGCTACACCTTC.